A single sample is the source of the 21 T cell receptor beta chains below, sequenced in a study of T-cell reconstitution after alpha-beta-depleted transplantation in children (dated by TCRdb to the mid-2010s). Library creation used PCR. The listed sequencing device is Illumina HiSeq 2500. TCR libraries were prepared with molecular barcoding, using unique molecular identifiers to normalize TCRbeta repertoire quantification. The raw public data were reprocessed by TCRdb itself: fastp quality trimming at Q25, MiXCR clonotype calling, in-frame beta chains only. For every CDR3 protein sequence, its rows merge into one entry that carries the most common genes and DNA. This sample holds 260,000 or so distinct CDR3 sequences; 9.5% to 15% were observed only once. The ten largest clones capture approximately 2.9% of the sample. Sequencing was performed on PBMCs from the stem cell graft donor, taken from the stem cell graft. These receptors all stem from a human donor who donated a stem cell graft to a child with acute lymphoblastic leukemia.

V and J are TRBV7-9 and TRBJ2-7; D is possibly TRBD1 or TRBD2 (5 bases each). The V end was cut by 5 bases, the J end by 2 bases, with 19 bases between. The germline gives CDR1 SEHNR, CDR2 FQNEAQ (reference sequence). The CDR3 is 16 residues long. In nucleotides, the CDR3 is TGTGCCAGCAGCACGAGGCCTGGGGACGGAGCCTACGAGCAGTACTTC. The encoded protein is CASSTRPGDGAYEQYF.

As concerns this clonotype: Mismatch with germline at one junction end may stem from a read error. The chain carries TRBV20-1 and TRBJ1-5; TRBD1 matches 10 bases. The CDR3 runs to 19 residues. From germline, CDR1 is DFQATT and CDR2 SNEGSKA (reference sequence). CDR3 sequence (DNA): TGCTGTGCCCATCCGGGACAGGGGCAATTCGGGAAGAGGAATCAGCCCCAGCATTTT. Encoded protein: CCAHPGQGQFGKRNQPQHF.

This clonotype has a count of ten or more. V gene TRBV12-3 or TRBV12-4 combines with J gene TRBJ2-7; D uncertain. V dropped 5 bases and J dropped 3 bases, with 14 bases sitting between them. This CDR3 region has 14 residues. CDR3 protein: CASSPDVGLYEQYF. CDR3 sequence (DNA): TGTGCCAGCAGTCCCGACGTAGGCCTCTACGAGCAGTACTTC.

This clonotype was detected many times. The V and J genes are TRBV29-1 and TRBJ2-3, with 12 nucleotides matching TRBD2. There are 16 residues in the CDR3. Germline V gives CDR1 SQVTM, CDR2 ANQGSEA. V gave up 0 bases and J gave up 2 bases; unmatched junction bases: 3. The CDR3, as DNA: TGCAGCGTTGAAGACAGACTAGCGGGGGTCACAGATACGCAGTATTTT. Translated, it gives CSVEDRLAGVTDTQYF.

The rearrangement links TRBV13 to TRBJ1-1; no clear D. V was trimmed by 5 bases and J by 6 bases, leaving 13 bases between them. The CDR3 spans 13 residues. The germline CDR1 and CDR2 sequences are PRHDT and FYEKMQ (reference sequence). CDR3 DNA: TGTGCCAGCAGCGAAACACGGGGTGCTGAAGCTTTCTTT. As protein: CASSETRGAEAFF.

In this sample, this clonotype turned up many times. J is TRBJ2-7 and V is TRBV4-2; no reliable D call. This CDR3 contains 14 residues. Trimming left V 4 bases short and J 1 base short, with 11 bases between. CDR1 and CDR2 (germline): LGHNA, YNFKEQ. The chain's CDR3 is CASSPDLGSYEQYF. The DNA for the CDR3 is TGTGCCAGCAGCCCCGACCTAGGGTCCTACGAGCAGTACTTC.

This clonotype was observed many times. This chain links TRBV28 with TRBJ2-7, with 11 bases matching TRBD1. This CDR3 spans 15 amino acids. Germline V lookup: CDR1 MDHEN, CDR2 SYDVKM. J lost 7 bases, V lost 7 bases, and 12 bases had no gene match. CDR3 amino acids: CASTSPGQGAWEQYF. As DNA, the CDR3 is TGTGCCAGCACCTCTCCCGGACAGGGGGCGTGGGAGCAGTACTTC.

This clonotype has a handful of counts. The chain has TRBV4-3 and TRBJ2-5; D tentatively reads TRBD1 or TRBD2 (6 bases each). V was shortened by 4 bases and J by 0 bases, with 12 bases between the two germline ends. The CDR3 is made up of 15 amino acids. Per germline, CDR1 LGHNA and CDR2 YSLEER. Here the CDR3 reads CASSPLGGYQETQYF. In DNA, the CDR3 is TGCGCCAGCAGCCCCCTAGGGGGGTACCAAGAGACCCAGTACTTC.

This clonotype was seen only a few times. V gene TRBV18 combines with J gene TRBJ1-4; TRBD1 aligns across 7 bases. Per germline, CDR1 KGHSH and CDR2 LQKENI. This CDR3 contains 17 residues. The V gene end was trimmed by 1 base and the J gene end by 0 bases; junction bases not matched to a gene: 5. As DNA, the CDR3 is TGTGCCAGCTCACCACGAGGGCAGGGGGCAACTAATGAAAAACTGTTTTTT. The encoded protein is CASSPRGQGATNEKLFF.

This clonotype was seen repeatedly, ten times or more. J is TRBJ2-7 and V is TRBV20-1; tentatively, D is TRBD2 (6 bases). Germline CDR1 DFQATT, CDR2 SNEGSKA (reference sequence). The germline V and J ends were trimmed by 2 bases and 4 bases, with 15 bases remaining between them. This CDR3 contains 14 residues. CDR3 nucleotide sequence: TGCAGTGCTAGACCCTACGGGGGTAGGTACGAGCAGTACTTC. It is translated as CSARPYGGRYEQYF.

This clonotype was seen repeatedly, ten times or more. The chain is built from TRBV20-1 and TRBJ1-2, with D unresolved. Germline CDR1 and CDR2: DFQATT and SNEGSKA (reference sequence). Trimming took off 7 bases at V and 3 bases at J, with 9 bases between the two ends. This CDR3 contains 11 residues. This CDR3 reads CSGDGDYGYTF. Here the CDR3 DNA reads TGCAGTGGAGACGGAGACTATGGCTACACCTTC.

This clonotype showed up many times. The gene calls are TRBV5-5 and TRBJ2-3, with 10 bases matching TRBD1. Germline values: CDR1 SGHKS, CDR2 YYEKEE (reference sequence). CDR3 length: 16 amino acids. V dropped 0 bases and J dropped 6; count of bases not matched to a gene: 7. The CDR3 DNA sequence: TGTGCCAGCAGCTTGGGACAGGGGGCTCTCAAGGATACGCAGTATTTT. Its protein is CASSLGQGALKDTQYF.

This clonotype was recorded at least ten times. The genes are TRBV9 and TRBJ1-6, with D uncertain. CDR1 is SGDLS and CDR2 is YYNGEE in the germline V gene. The CDR3 extends over 14 amino acids. The V gene lost 3 bases and the J gene lost 9 bases, with 13 bases spanning the gap. The CDR3: CASSGDTGGSPLHF. For the CDR3, the DNA is TGTGCCAGCAGCGGAGACACCGGAGGTTCACCCCTCCACTTT. Variable domain in full (rest from reference TRBV9 and TRBJ1-6): DSGVTQTPKHLITATGQRVTLRCSPRSGDLSVYWYQQSLDQGLQFLIQYYNGEERAKGNILERFSAQQFPDLHSELNLSSLELGDSALYFCASSGDTGGSPLHFGNGTRLTVT.

This clonotype was picked up many times. The chain has TRBV20-1 and TRBJ1-1, with TRBD1 as a possible D gene (6 bases). Trimming stripped 1 base from V and 3 bases from J, with 15 bases between. This CDR3 spans 15 amino acids. Germline CDR1 is DFQATT and CDR2 is SNEGSKA (reference sequence). The CDR3 loop reads CSARALGGRDTEAFF. As DNA, the CDR3 is TGCAGTGCTAGAGCTTTGGGGGGGCGCGACACTGAAGCTTTCTTT.

This clonotype was counted ten times or more. The chain couples TRBV5-1 to TRBJ1-5; possibly TRBD1 for D (6 bases). Looked up from germline, CDR1 is SGHRS and CDR2 is YFSETQ. Trimming took off 1 base at V and 0 bases at J, with 14 bases between the two ends. The CDR3 totals 17 residues. In DNA, the CDR3 is TGCGCCAGCAGCTTGACGCCCCAGGGGCTTAGCAATCAGCCCCAGCATTTT. Translation: CASSLTPQGLSNQPQHF. The full variable domain, in which reference TRBV5-1 and TRBJ1-5 provide the parts outside the CDR3, is KAGVTQTPRYLIKTRGQQVTLSCSPISGHRSVSWYQQTPGQGLQFLFEYFSETQRNKGNFPGRFSGRQFSNSRSEMNVSTLELGDSALYLCASSLTPQGLSNQPQHFGDGTRLSIL.

This clonotype was detected ten times or more. This chain uses TRBV12-3 or TRBV12-4 with TRBJ2-3, with a weak D call TRBD1 (6 bases). The CDR3 is 14 amino acids. Between the trimmed V and J ends, which lost 1 base and 1 base, there was a span of 6 bases. Here the CDR3 DNA reads TGTGCCAGCAGTTTAGGGACAGGCACAGATACGCAGTATTTT. Translated: CASSLGTGTDTQYF.

Many counts were recorded for this clonotype. This chain joins TRBV7-8 and TRBJ2-1; 9 bases map to TRBD2. CDR3 size: 15 residues. CDR1 is SGHVS and CDR2 is FQNEAQ in the germline V gene. Germline trimming cut 1 base from V and 2 bases from J; bases unmatched to any gene: 0. The CDR3: CASSLGGRAYNEQFF. The CDR3 DNA reads TGTGCCAGCAGCTTAGGCGGGAGGGCCTACAATGAGCAGTTCTTC. Full variable domain (missing parts from reference TRBV7-8 and TRBJ2-1): GAGVSQSPRYKVAKRGQDVALRCDPISGHVSLFWYQQALGQGPEFLTYFQNEAQLDKSGLPSDRFFAERPEGSVSTLKIQRTQQEDSAVYLCASSLGGRAYNEQFFGPGTRLTVL.

The rearrangement joins TRBV29-1 to TRBJ2-5, with 8 bases lining up with TRBD2. Per the germline V gene, CDR1 is SQVTM and CDR2 is ANQGSEA. The V and J ends lost 6 bases and 11 bases, in that order; junction bases with no gene match: 11. CDR3 length: 12 residues. CDR3 amino acids: CSVLSGRGAQYF. CDR3 sequence (DNA): TGCAGCGTCTTAAGCGGGAGAGGGGCTCAGTACTTC.

V gene TRBV10-3 combines with J gene TRBJ2-3, with 7 bases that match TRBD2. The V gene end was trimmed by 4 bases and the J gene end by 0 bases; junction bases not matched to a gene: 4. Per the germline V gene, CDR1 is ENHRY and CDR2 is SYGVKD. The CDR3 spans 15 residues. The CDR3 here is CAISAGTTSTDTQYF. The CDR3 DNA is TGTGCCATCAGTGCGGGGACTACAAGCACAGATACGCAGTATTTT.

This chain joins TRBV18 and TRBJ2-7; 11 bases map to TRBD2. V gave up 3 bases and J gave up 0 bases; unmatched junction bases: 16. CDR1 KGHSH and CDR2 LQKENI come from the germline V gene. The CDR3 totals 20 residues. CDR3 coding DNA: TGTGCCAGCTCACCCAACCCGGCAGGAGGGCTAGCGGGGGGCTCCTACGAGCAGTACTTC. This encodes CASSPNPAGGLAGGSYEQYF.

V gene TRBV10-2 combines with J gene TRBJ1-1; the D gene is possibly TRBD1 (6 bases). V lost 6 bases to trimming and J lost 0 bases, with 20 bases between them. The CDR3 runs to 17 residues. Germline assignment: CDR1 WSHSY and CDR2 SAAADI. Here the CDR3 DNA reads TGCGCCAGCAGATTGACAGGCCCCCAAGATATGAACACTGAAGCTTTCTTT. This gives the protein CASRLTGPQDMNTEAFF.